This T cell receptor (beta chain) was identified in a study of OX40 agonist ivuxolimab in advanced cancers. About the research overall: Patients received the agonistic anti-OX40 (CD134) antibody ivuxolimab.

Study results and limitations: The investigators did not determine what antigen specificity the expanded peripheral T cells had.

The CDR3 has 14 residues. With 3 bases removed from V and 3 bases from J, the gap between germline ends came to 11 bases. Per the germline V gene, CDR1 is KGHSH and CDR2 is LQKENI. About this clone: Its target is unknown.

Some clones are missing from TCRdb's copy, which holds only in-frame ones; the method was immunoSEQ multiplex PCR. The data show some 70,000 clones, 75% to 95% seen once. Sequences were derived from CD4+ or CD8+ T cells sorted from blood, sampled in a trial of the OX40 agonist ivuxolimab. The genes are TRBV18 and TRBJ2-5, with a weak D call TRBD2 (6 bases). The source of this sequence is an adult with an advanced solid tumor such as melanoma, head and neck, liver or kidney cancer. CDR3 region: CASSPLPGEETQYF. The CDR3 bases are TGTGCCAGCTCACCCCTACCGGGGGAAGAGACCCAGTACTTC.